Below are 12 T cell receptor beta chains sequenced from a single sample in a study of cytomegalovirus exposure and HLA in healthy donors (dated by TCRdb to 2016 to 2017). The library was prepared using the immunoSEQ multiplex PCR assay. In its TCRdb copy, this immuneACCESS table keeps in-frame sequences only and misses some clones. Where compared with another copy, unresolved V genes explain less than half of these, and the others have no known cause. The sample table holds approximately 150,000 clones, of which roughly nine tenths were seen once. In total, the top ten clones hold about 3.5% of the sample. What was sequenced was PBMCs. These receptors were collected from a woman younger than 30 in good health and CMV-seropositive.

The CDR3, as DNA: TGCGCCAGCAGCTTACTCGGACTAGCGGGGTCGGGAGGGGAGCAGTTCTTC. Its translation: CASSLLGLAGSGGEQFF. J is TRBJ2-1 and V is TRBV5-1, with 12 nucleotides matching TRBD2. The ends lost 2 bases at V and 10 bases at J; junction bases unmatched: 13. Per germline, CDR1 SGHRS and CDR2 YFSETQ. The CDR3 loop spans 17 amino acids.

This CDR3 reads CASSSGTGVVGTEAFF. The CDR3 DNA is TGTGCCAGCAGCTCCGGGACAGGGGTTGTCGGCACTGAAGCTTTCTTT. The V and J genes are TRBV13 and TRBJ1-1; TRBD1 matches at 10 bases. The CDR3 runs 16 residues. The V and J ends lost 4 bases and 4 bases, in that order; junction bases with no gene match: 9. Germline V gene data show CDR1 as PRHDT and CDR2 as FYEKMQ (reference sequence).

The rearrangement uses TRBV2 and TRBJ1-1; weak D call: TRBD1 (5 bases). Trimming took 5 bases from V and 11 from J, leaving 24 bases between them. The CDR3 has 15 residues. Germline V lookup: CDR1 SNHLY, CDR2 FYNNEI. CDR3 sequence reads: CASSIAGTRARSAFF. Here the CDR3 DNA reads TGTGCCAGCAGTATAGCAGGGACTCGGGCACGTTCGGCTTTCTTT.

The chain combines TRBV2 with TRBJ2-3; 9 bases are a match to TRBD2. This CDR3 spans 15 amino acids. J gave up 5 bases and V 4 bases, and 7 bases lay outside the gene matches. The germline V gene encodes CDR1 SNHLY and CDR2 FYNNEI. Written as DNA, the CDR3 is TGTGCCAGCAGTGTCAACCCGCGGGGGGGAGATACGCAGTATTTT. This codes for CASSVNPRGGDTQYF.

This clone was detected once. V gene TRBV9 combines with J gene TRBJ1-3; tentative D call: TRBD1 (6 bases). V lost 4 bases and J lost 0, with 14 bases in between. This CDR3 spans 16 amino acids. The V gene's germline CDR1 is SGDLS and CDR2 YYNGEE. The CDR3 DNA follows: TGTGCCAGCAGCTCATTGACAGGCTCCTCTGGAAACACCATATATTTT. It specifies CASSSLTGSSGNTIYF.

Written as DNA, the CDR3 is TGTGCCTGGACCGGGGACAGCTCCTACAATGAGCAGTTCTTC. Translated: CAWTGDSSYNEQFF. The chain carries TRBV30 and TRBJ2-1, with 7 bases aligning to TRBD1. This CDR3 contains 14 residues. With 4 bases clipped from V and 0 bases from J, the junction kept 3 bases outside the gene matches. Per the germline V gene, CDR1 is GTSNPN and CDR2 is SVGIG (reference sequence).

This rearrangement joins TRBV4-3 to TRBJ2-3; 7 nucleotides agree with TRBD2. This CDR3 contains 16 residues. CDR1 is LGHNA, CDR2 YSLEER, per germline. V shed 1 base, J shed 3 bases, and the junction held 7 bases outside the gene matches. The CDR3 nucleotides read TGCGCCAGCAGCCAAGGGTATGGGGGAGGGACAGATACGCAGTATTTT. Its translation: CASSQGYGGGTDTQYF.

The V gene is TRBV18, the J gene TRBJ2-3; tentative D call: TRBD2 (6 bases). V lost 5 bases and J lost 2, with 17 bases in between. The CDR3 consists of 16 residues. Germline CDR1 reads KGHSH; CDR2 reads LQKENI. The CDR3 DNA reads TGTGCCAGCTCAGTACTAGCATCTCCCCCCACAGATACGCAGTATTTT. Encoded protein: CASSVLASPPTDTQYF.

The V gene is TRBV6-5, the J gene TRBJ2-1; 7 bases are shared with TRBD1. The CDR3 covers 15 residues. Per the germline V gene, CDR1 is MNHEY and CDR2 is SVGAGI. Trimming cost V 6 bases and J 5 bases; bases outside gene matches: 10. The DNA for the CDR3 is TGTGCCAGCAGAACACAGGGGTCTTTTAACAATGAGCAGTTCTTC. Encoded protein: CASRTQGSFNNEQFF.

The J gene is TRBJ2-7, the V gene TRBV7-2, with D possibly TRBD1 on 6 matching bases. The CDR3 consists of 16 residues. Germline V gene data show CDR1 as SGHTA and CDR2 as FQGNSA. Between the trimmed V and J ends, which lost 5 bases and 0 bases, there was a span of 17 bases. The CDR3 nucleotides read TGTGCCAGCAGCCCATCTCTGGACAGCACCTCCTACGAGCAGTACTTC. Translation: CASSPSLDSTSYEQYF.

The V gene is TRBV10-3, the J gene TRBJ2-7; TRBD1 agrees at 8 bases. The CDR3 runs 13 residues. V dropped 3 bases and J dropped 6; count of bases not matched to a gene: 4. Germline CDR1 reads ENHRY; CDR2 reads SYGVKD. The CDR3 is CAISDIRGPEQYF. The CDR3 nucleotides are TGTGCCATCAGTGATATCAGGGGGCCCGAGCAGTACTTC.

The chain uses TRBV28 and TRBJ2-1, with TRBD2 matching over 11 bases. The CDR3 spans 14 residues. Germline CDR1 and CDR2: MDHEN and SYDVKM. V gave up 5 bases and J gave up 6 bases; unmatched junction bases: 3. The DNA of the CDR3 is TGTGCCAGCAGTCCCGGACTAGCGGGCAATGAGCAGTTCTTC. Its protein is CASSPGLAGNEQFF.